These 25 T cell receptor beta chains originate from one sample sequenced in a study of shared clonotypes between healthy human individuals. Profiled with immunoSEQ multiplex PCR; TCRdb holds only in-frame clones, not every one. The data show around 720,000 clones, around four fifths seen once. The sequencing sample was made of memory CD4+ T cells sorted from blood. Subset specified: CD45RA-negative fraction. All receptors derive from a woman aged 25 to 45 in good health.

The V call is TRBV14, the J call TRBJ2-3; 12 bases agree with TRBD2. CDR1 and CDR2 (germline): SGHDN, FVKESK. This CDR3 contains 15 residues. J gave up 4 bases and V 4 bases, and 3 bases lay outside the gene matches. The CDR3: CASSLLAGGADTQYF. The CDR3 coding sequence is TGTGCCAGCAGCCTTCTAGCGGGAGGGGCAGATACGCAGTATTTT.

A single count supports this clone. The rearrangement links TRBV6-1 to TRBJ2-3; TRBD2 matches at 8 bases. The V and J ends lost 4 bases and 4 bases, in that order; junction bases with no gene match: 7. The CDR3 covers 15 residues. Germline CDR1 and CDR2: MNHNS and SASEGT. CDR3 sequence (DNA): TGTGCCAGCAGTGCCTCGGGAGGGAGGGCAGATACGCAGTATTTT. Its translation: CASSASGGRADTQYF.

This clone was detected ten times or more. The V call is TRBV7-3, the J call TRBJ1-5; D is possibly TRBD1 (6 bases). V was pared by 5 bases and J by 4 bases, with 21 bases between. The V gene's germline CDR1 is SGHTA and CDR2 FQGTGA. The CDR3 spans 17 residues. This CDR3 reads CASSPSPRDNGNQPQHF. The CDR3 bases are TGTGCCAGCAGCCCTTCTCCCCGGGACAACGGGAATCAGCCCCAGCATTTT.

This clone was observed once. J is TRBJ2-4 and V is TRBV7-2; a possible D gene is TRBD2 (5 bases). The length of the CDR3 is 15 residues. In germline, CDR1 is SGHTA, CDR2 FQGNSA. Between the trimmed V and J ends, which lost 2 bases and 8 bases, there was a span of 16 bases. Written as DNA, the CDR3 is TGTGCCAGCAGCTTAAGAGGGTCCAGTCAGGACATTCAGTACTTC. Translated, it gives CASSLRGSSQDIQYF.

This clone was observed a handful of times. The V gene is TRBV5-5, the J gene TRBJ1-5, with D possibly TRBD1 on 5 matching bases. Germline-derived CDR1 and CDR2 are SGHKS and YYEKEE (reference sequence). With 4 bases removed from V and 7 bases from J, the gap between germline ends came to 15 bases. This CDR3 is 14 amino acids long. The CDR3 nucleotides read TGTGCCAGCAGCGTTACGGACACGAGACAGCCCCAGCATTTT. Translating gives CASSVTDTRQPQHF.

This clone was observed at least ten times. The chain employs TRBV7-2 and TRBJ2-3; D unclear. V shed 3 bases and J shed 4 bases, with 11 bases lying between them. This CDR3 contains 14 residues. From germline, CDR1 is SGHTA and CDR2 FQGNSA. CDR3 coding DNA: TGTGCCAGCAGCTTGTTTCAAGCCCCAGATACGCAGTATTTT. Translation gives CASSLFQAPDTQYF.

V usage is TRBV18 and J usage is TRBJ2-6, with 8 bases fitting TRBD2. J lost 4 bases, V lost 1 base, and 15 bases had no gene match. The CDR3 runs to 20 residues. Germline V gene data show CDR1 as KGHSH and CDR2 as LQKENI. The CDR3: CASSPRSTGLAGNGANVLTF. In DNA, the CDR3 is TGTGCCAGCTCACCACGGTCCACGGGTCTAGCGGGTAACGGGGCCAACGTCCTGACTTTC.

The V call is TRBV7-6, the J call TRBJ2-5; D call uncertain. Matching the DNA end better, TRBJ2-7 makes the J call doubtful. The CDR3 has 14 residues. CDR1 and CDR2 (germline): SGHVS, FNYEAQ. The CDR3 region has the DNA TGTGCCAGCAGCTTAGCGGGCGGACCCTACGAGCAGTACTTC. It is translated as CASSLAGGPYEQYF.

The V call is TRBV5-1, the J call TRBJ1-3, with TRBD1 matching 8 bases. Germline V lookup: CDR1 SGHRS, CDR2 YFSETQ. Germline trimming cut 4 bases from V and 1 base from J; bases unmatched to any gene: 7. The CDR3 spans 16 residues. Written as DNA, the CDR3 is TGCGCCAGCAGCAGAGGACAGGGTAATTCTGGAAACACCATATATTTT. Residues: CASSRGQGNSGNTIYF.

A few counts support this clone. V usage is TRBV6-5 and J usage is TRBJ1-1; D is undetermined. The V end was cut by 2 bases, the J end by 1 base, with 5 bases between. The CDR3 runs to 13 residues. Per the germline V gene, CDR1 is MNHEY and CDR2 is SVGAGI. CDR3 sequence: CASSYLENTEAFF. The CDR3, as DNA: TGTGCCAGCAGTTACCTGGAGAACACTGAAGCTTTCTTT.

In this sample, this clone turned up a few times. The DNA for the CDR3 is TGTGCCAGCAGCCCAACATCGGAGGGTTCCCAGCCCCAGCATTTT. Its translation is CASSPTSEGSQPQHF. The chain carries TRBV9 and TRBJ1-5; unclear D gene. The CDR3 extends over 15 amino acids. Between the trimmed V and J ends, which lost 4 bases and 7 bases, there was a span of 18 bases. Germline lookup yields CDR1 SGDLS and CDR2 YYNGEE.

The V gene is TRBV19, the J gene TRBJ1-5; 7 bases agree with TRBD1. The germline gives CDR1 LNHDA, CDR2 SQIVND (reference sequence). Trimming took 5 bases from V and 1 from J; bases not matched to a gene: 5. The CDR3 has 15 residues. The CDR3 sequence is CASSLTGASNQPQHF. As DNA, the CDR3 is TGTGCCAGTAGTTTAACAGGGGCAAGCAATCAGCCCCAGCATTTT.

Only one count was recorded for this clone. The chain combines TRBV15 with TRBJ2-6, with TRBD1 as a possible D gene (6 bases). V was pared by 6 bases and J by 1 base, with 13 bases between. CDR1 and CDR2 (germline): LNHNV, YYDKDF (reference sequence). The CDR3 contains 16 residues. CDR3 sequence reads: CATRRDTRSGANVLTF. The DNA of the CDR3 is TGTGCCACCAGGAGGGACACCAGGTCTGGGGCCAACGTCCTGACTTTC. Complete variable domain (other parts from reference TRBV15 and TRBJ2-6): DAMVIQNPRYQVTQFGKPVTLSCSQTLNHNVMYWYQQKSSQAPKLLFHYYDKDFNNEADTPDNFQSRRPNTSFCFLDIRSPGLGDTAMYLCATRRDTRSGANVLTFGAGSRLTVL.

The chain couples TRBV7-9 to TRBJ2-7; perhaps TRBD2 as D (5 bases). There are 12 residues in the CDR3. Germline values: CDR1 SEHNR, CDR2 FQNEAQ (reference sequence). The V end lost 2 bases, the J end lost 3 bases, and 5 bases lay between the germline ends. The CDR3 sequence is CASSLRGYEQYF. DNA of the CDR3: TGTGCCAGCAGCTTACGGGGCTACGAGCAGTACTTC.

V and J are TRBV15 and TRBJ2-1, with D possibly TRBD2 on 6 matching bases. This CDR3 has 17 amino acids. Germline assignment: CDR1 LNHNV and CDR2 YYDKDF (reference sequence). V was trimmed by 3 bases and J by 7 bases, leaving 22 bases between them. CDR3 sequence: CATSSGVTGVGVNEQFF. For the CDR3, the DNA is TGTGCCACCAGCAGTGGGGTTACGGGAGTAGGAGTGAATGAGCAGTTCTTC.

The chain links TRBV2 to TRBJ2-7, with 13 positions matching TRBD2. This CDR3 spans 15 amino acids. Germline V CDR1 and CDR2: SNHLY, FYNNEI. V trimming: 7 bases; J trimming: 4 bases; junction bases outside the gene matches: 7. The DNA for the CDR3 is TGTGCCAGCACCGAAGGACTAGCGGGAGTATACGAGCAGTACTTC. It specifies CASTEGLAGVYEQYF.

The gene calls are TRBV30 and TRBJ2-7; tentatively, D is TRBD1 (6 bases). Between the trimmed V and J ends, which lost 3 bases and 0 bases, there was a span of 12 bases. The V gene's germline CDR1 is GTSNPN and CDR2 SVGIG (reference sequence). The CDR3 covers 14 residues. The CDR3 nucleotides are TGTGCCTGGAGCCCAGACAGGAGCTCCTACGAGCAGTACTTC. Its protein is CAWSPDRSSYEQYF.

This chain uses TRBV28 with TRBJ1-2; 12 bases agree with TRBD1. The CDR3 covers 16 residues. Germline V lookup: CDR1 MDHEN, CDR2 SYDVKM. V was pared by 6 bases and J by 7 bases, with 12 bases of the junction left unmatched. The CDR3 reads CASRMTGTGGGGGYTF. The CDR3 coding sequence is TGTGCCAGCAGGATGACCGGGACAGGGGGCGGAGGTGGCTACACCTTC.

J is TRBJ2-2 and V is TRBV2; 7 nucleotides align to TRBD1. The CDR3 is 16 residues long. Germline V gene sequence: CDR1 SNHLY, CDR2 FYNNEI. V lost 7 bases, J lost 5 bases, and 13 bases stayed unmatched. Here the CDR3 reads CASKAPGQMLTGELFF. The CDR3 nucleotides are TGTGCCAGCAAGGCGCCGGGACAGATGCTAACCGGGGAGCTGTTTTTT.

This clone was seen a few times. This chain links TRBV10-1 with TRBJ1-2; D is unclear. Trimming cost V 2 bases and J 4 bases, with 8 bases left between them. Germline CDR1 and CDR2: WNHNN and SYGVQD (reference sequence). The CDR3 runs to 13 residues. DNA for the CDR3: TGCGCCAGCAGTGAGCGGCAGGCCTATGGCTACACCTTC. Translating it yields CASSERQAYGYTF.

V and J are TRBV7-2 and TRBJ2-3; maybe TRBD1 (5 bases). There are 15 residues in the CDR3. V shed 5 bases and J shed 0 bases, with 12 bases lying between them. Germline V gene sequence: CDR1 SGHTA, CDR2 FQGNSA. The chain's CDR3 is CASSGMDTSTDTQYF. Here the CDR3 DNA reads TGTGCCAGCAGCGGAATGGACACTAGCACAGATACGCAGTATTTT.

To note about this clone: Other DNA variants within this sample encode the same CDR3. This rearrangement joins TRBV11-3 to TRBJ2-1; D is possibly TRBD2 (5 bases). V dropped 5 bases and J dropped 0 bases, with 8 bases sitting between them. Per the germline V gene, CDR1 is SGHNT and CDR2 is YENEEA. CDR3 length equals 14 residues. CDR3 region: CASSSGNSYNEQFF. Here the CDR3 DNA reads TGTGCCAGCAGCAGCGGTAACTCCTACAATGAGCAGTTCTTC.

In DNA, the CDR3 is TGTGCCAGCAGTTACGTCGGACAGGGAGCCTACGAGCAGTACTTC. Its protein is CASSYVGQGAYEQYF. The J gene is TRBJ2-7, the V gene TRBV6-6, with 8 bases matching TRBD1. This CDR3 has 15 residues. CDR1 MNHNY and CDR2 SVGAGI come from the germline V gene (reference sequence). J gave up 2 bases and V 2 bases, and 5 bases lay outside the gene matches.

The rearrangement uses TRBV5-1 and TRBJ1-5; the match to TRBD1 covers 8 bases. J gave up 6 bases and V 0 bases, and 5 bases lay outside the gene matches. The germline V gene has CDR1 SGHRS and CDR2 YFSETQ. This CDR3 comprises 15 residues. In DNA, the CDR3 is TGCGCCAGCAGCTTGGACGGACAGGGACTTCAGCCCCAGCATTTT. Its protein product is CASSLDGQGLQPQHF.

J is TRBJ1-3 and V is TRBV11-2, with TRBD1 matching 8 bases. The germline V gene encodes CDR1 SGHAT and CDR2 FQNNGV. CDR3 length equals 18 residues. The V and J ends lost 0 bases and 0 bases, in that order; junction bases with no gene match: 7. DNA for the CDR3: TGTGCCAGCAGCTTAGAAAGGACAGGGTTGATCTCTGGAAACACCATATATTTT. It codes for CASSLERTGLISGNTIYF.